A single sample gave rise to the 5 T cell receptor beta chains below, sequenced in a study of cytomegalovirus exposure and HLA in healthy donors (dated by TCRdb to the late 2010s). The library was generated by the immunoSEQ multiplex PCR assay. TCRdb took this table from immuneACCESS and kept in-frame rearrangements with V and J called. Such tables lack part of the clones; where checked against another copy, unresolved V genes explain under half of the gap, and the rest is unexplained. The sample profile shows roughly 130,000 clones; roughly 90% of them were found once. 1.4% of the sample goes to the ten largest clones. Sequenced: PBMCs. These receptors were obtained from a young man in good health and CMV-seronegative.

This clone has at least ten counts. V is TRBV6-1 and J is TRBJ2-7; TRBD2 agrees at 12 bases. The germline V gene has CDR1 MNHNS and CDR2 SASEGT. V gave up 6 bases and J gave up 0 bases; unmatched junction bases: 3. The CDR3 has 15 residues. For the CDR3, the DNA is TGTGCCAGCAGCGGACTAGCGGGAAGCTCCTACGAGCAGTACTTC. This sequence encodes CASSGLAGSSYEQYF.

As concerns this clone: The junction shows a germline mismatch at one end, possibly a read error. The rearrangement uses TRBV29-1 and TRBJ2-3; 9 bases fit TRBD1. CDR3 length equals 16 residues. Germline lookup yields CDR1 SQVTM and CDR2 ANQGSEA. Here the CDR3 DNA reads TGCAGCGTTGTCCGGGACAGGGTGACCTTCCAAGATTCGCAGTATTTT. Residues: CSVVRDRVTFQDSQYF.

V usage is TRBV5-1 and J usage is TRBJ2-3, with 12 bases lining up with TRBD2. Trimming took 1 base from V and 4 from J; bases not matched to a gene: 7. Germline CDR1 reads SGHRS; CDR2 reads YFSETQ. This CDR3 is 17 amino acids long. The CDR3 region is CASSLRVTSGSPDTQYF. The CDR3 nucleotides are TGCGCCAGCAGCTTGAGGGTGACTAGCGGGAGCCCAGATACGCAGTATTTT.

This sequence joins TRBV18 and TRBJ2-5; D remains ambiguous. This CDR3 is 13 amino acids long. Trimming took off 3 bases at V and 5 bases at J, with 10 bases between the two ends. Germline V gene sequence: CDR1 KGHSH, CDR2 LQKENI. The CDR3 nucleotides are TGTGCCAGCTCACCGGTCGGAGTGGAGACCCAGTACTTC. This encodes CASSPVGVETQYF.

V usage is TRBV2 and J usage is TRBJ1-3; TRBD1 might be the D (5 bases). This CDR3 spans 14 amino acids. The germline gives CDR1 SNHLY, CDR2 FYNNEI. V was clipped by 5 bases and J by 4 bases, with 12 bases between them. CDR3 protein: CASSRQSGGNTIYF. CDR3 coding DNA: TGTGCCAGCAGTAGACAGTCAGGGGGAAACACCATATATTTT.